This record concerns one TCR beta chain sequence. The CDR3 runs to 15 residues. Trimming removed 6 bases from V and 10 bases from J; junction bases left unmatched: 11. Germline-derived CDR1 and CDR2 are KGHDR and SFDVKD. This entry comes from a study of blood T cell repertoires in COVID-19. Overall study: The United States, Italy and Spain were the sources of the acute and convalescent COVID-19 samples. T cells, B-cell-depleted T cells, or PBMCs supplied cDNA or gDNA.

In the authors' workflow: Amplification from reference gene primers served as the basis for estimated nucleated cell counts. TCRdb's table, derived via immunoSEQ multiplex PCR, lists solely in-frame clones and lacks some. V and J calls and clone size are those listed in that table; D and trimming were worked out from the DNA. The data contain about 40,000 clones, around nine tenths of them seen just once; the ten biggest clones take up around 10%. This TCR came from a woman in her seventies with acute or convalescent COVID-19. The source material was peripheral blood. The chain combines TRBV24-1 with TRBJ2-1; 10 bases are a match to TRBD2. The CDR3 spells CATSTGTSAPGEQFF. In DNA, the CDR3 is TGTGCCACCAGTACCGGGACTAGCGCCCCCGGGGAGCAGTTCTTC.